This TCR beta chain is drawn from a study of response to subunit inactivated influenza vaccine. V was trimmed by 0 bases and J by 5 bases, leaving 12 bases between them. Germline CDR1 is SGHRS and CDR2 is YFSETQ. This CDR3 comprises 15 residues. Study-wide results and caveats: Authors suggested few new T cells are recruited by each seasonal influenza vaccination.

TCRdb reprocessed the RT-PCR reads with MiXCR, giving one entry per CDR3 protein. The sample records some 500,000 distinct CDR3 sequences, roughly 25% being singletons. Points on this clonotype: What it binds is unknown.

The receptor was isolated from a man in his fifties or sixties who received an inactivated influenza vaccine. This material consisted of CD4+ T cells sorted from PBMCs, taken about 5 days after vaccination. This chain connects TRBV5-1 to TRBJ2-1; D uncertain. CDR3 DNA: TGCGCCAGCAGCTTGGAAGGTTGGGGTGACAATGAGCAGTTCTTC. Residues: CASSLEGWGDNEQFF. The full variable domain, completed using reference TRBV5-1 and TRBJ2-1, is KAGVTQTPRYLIKTRGQQVTLSCSPISGHRSVSWYQQTPGQGLQFLFEYFSETQRNKGNFPGRFSGRQFSNSRSEMNVSTLELGDSALYLCASSLEGWGDNEQFFGPGTRLTVL.